The clone carrying this TCR beta chain was recorded only once. Germline V gene sequence: CDR1 LGHDT, CDR2 YNNKEL (reference sequence). The CDR3 consists of 17 residues. V was trimmed by 3 bases and J by 0 bases, leaving 18 bases between them. The sample comes from a study of blood T cell repertoires in COVID-19. The wider study: In each case, the material was cDNA or gDNA derived from T cells, B-cell-depleted T cells, or PBMCs.

Some clones are missing from TCRdb's copy, which holds only in-frame ones; the method was immunoSEQ multiplex PCR. The table has more than 85,000 clones, 87% seen once. The TCR sequence derives from a human donor in a cohort sampled during active COVID-19. The chain combines TRBV3-1 (or the pseudogene TRBV3-2) with TRBJ2-7, with D tentatively TRBD2 (6 bases). The sequenced sample consisted of peripheral blood. CDR3 in DNA: TGTGCCAGCAGCCAGAACAGGAGGGTAGTTCCCTCCTACGAGCAGTACTTC. Protein product: CASSQNRRVVPSYEQYF.